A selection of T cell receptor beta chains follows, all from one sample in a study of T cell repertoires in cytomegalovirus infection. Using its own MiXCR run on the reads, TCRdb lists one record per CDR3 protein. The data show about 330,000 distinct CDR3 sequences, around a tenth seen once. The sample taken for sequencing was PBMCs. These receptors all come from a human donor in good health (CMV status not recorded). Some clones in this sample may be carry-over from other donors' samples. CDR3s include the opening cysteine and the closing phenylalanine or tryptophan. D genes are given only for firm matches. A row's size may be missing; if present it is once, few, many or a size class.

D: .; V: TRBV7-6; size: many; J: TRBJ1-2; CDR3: CASSLEQGYGYTF; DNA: TGTGCCAGCAGCTTAGAACAGGGCTATGGCTACACCTTC
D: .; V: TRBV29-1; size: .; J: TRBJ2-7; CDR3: CSVPGLSKKGEQYF; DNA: TGCAGCGTTCCGGGACTCTCCAAAAAAGGCGAGCAGTACTTC
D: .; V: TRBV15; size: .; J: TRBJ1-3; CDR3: CATSAGNTIYF; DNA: TGTGCCACCAGCGCAGGAAACACCATATATTTT
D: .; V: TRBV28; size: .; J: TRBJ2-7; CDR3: CASSLRATDEQYF; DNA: TGTGCCAGCAGTTTAAGAGCGACGGACGAGCAGTACTTC
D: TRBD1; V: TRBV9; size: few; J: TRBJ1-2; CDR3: CASNRQGGYGYTF; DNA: TGTGCCAGCAACCGACAGGGCGGCTATGGCTACACCTTC
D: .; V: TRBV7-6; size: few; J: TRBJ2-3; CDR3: CAPRAHGTDTQYF; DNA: TGTGCCCCGCGGGCCCATGGCACAGATACGCAGTATTTT
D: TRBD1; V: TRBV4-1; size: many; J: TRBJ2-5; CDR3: CASSPIQGIGETQYF; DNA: TGCGCCAGCAGCCCAATACAGGGGATAGGAGAGACCCAGTACTTC
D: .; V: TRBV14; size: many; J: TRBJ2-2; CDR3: CASSRRHTGELFF; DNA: TGTGCCAGCAGCCGCCGACACACCGGGGAGCTGTTTTTT
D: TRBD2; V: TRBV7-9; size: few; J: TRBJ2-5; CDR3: CASSAGLGGRASEETQYF; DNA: TGTGCCAGCAGCGCCGGCCTTGGTGGGAGGGCCTCGGAAGAGACCCAGTACTTC
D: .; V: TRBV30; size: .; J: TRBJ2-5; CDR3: CAWSPGVQETQYF; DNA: TGTGCCTGGAGTCCCGGAGTCCAAGAGACCCAGTACTTC
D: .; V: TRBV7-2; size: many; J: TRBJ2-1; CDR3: CASSLSGGGSYNEQFF; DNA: TGTGCCAGCAGCCTCTCCGGGGGAGGCTCCTACAATGAGCAGTTCTTC
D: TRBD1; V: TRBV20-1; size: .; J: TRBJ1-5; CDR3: CSARDFGTGPNSNQPQHF; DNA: TGCAGTGCTAGAGATTTCGGGACAGGCCCAAATAGCAATCAGCCCCAGCATTTT
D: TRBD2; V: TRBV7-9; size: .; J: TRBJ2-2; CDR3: CASSSLAGLGGGELFF; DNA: TGTGCCAGCAGCTCCCTAGCGGGACTCGGAGGCGGGGAGCTGTTTTTT
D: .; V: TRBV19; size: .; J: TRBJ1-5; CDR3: CASGIQAGEYQPQHF; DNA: TGTGCCAGTGGTATTCAAGCAGGGGAGTATCAGCCCCAGCATTTT
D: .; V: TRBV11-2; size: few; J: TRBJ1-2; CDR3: CASSSRPGYGYTF; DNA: TGTGCCAGCAGCAGCCGTCCGGGCTATGGCTACACCTTC
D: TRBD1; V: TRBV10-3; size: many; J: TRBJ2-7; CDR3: CAISPGQGYEQYF; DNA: TGTGCCATCAGCCCGGGACAGGGCTACGAGCAGTACTTC
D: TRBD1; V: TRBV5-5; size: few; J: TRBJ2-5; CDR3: CASSPGTGVHQETQYF; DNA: TGTGCCAGCAGCCCGGGGACAGGGGTTCACCAAGAGACCCAGTACTTC
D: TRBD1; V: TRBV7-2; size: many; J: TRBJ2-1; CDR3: CASSLTGQDNEQFF; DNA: TGTGCCAGCAGCTTAACGGGACAGGACAATGAGCAGTTCTTC
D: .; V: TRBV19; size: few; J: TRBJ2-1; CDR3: CASSIGRQTGNEQFF; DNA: TGTGCCAGTAGTATCGGTCGCCAAACGGGCAATGAGCAGTTCTTC
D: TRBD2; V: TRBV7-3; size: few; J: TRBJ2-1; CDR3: CASSLMASGTQGQFF; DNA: TGTGCCAGCAGCTTAATGGCTAGCGGAACCCAGGGGCAGTTCTTC
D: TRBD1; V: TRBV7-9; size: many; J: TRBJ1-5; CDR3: CASSKGQDSNQPQHF; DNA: TGTGCCAGCAGCAAAGGACAGGATAGCAATCAGCCCCAGCATTTT
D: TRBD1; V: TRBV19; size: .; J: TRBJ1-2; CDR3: CASRDRGPPYGYTF; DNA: TGTGCCAGCCGGGACAGGGGGCCCCCCTATGGCTACACCTTC
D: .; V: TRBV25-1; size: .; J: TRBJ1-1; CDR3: CASSEIAGFTEAFF; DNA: TGTGCCAGCAGTGAGATTGCAGGGTTCACTGAAGCTTTCTTT
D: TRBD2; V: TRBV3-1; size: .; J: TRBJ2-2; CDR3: CASSRNPSGNTGELFF; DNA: TGTGCCAGCAGCCGAAACCCTAGCGGGAACACCGGGGAGCTGTTTTTT
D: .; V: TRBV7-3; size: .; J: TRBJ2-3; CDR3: CASSYPGLADTQYF; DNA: TGTGCCAGCAGCTACCCGGGACTCGCAGATACGCAGTATTTT
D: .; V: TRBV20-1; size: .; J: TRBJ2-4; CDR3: CSADLGRSLAKNIQYF; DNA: TGCAGTGCTGACCTAGGGAGAAGCCTAGCCAAAAACATTCAGTACTTC
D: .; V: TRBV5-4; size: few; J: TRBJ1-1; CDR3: CASSLAYGRTEAFF; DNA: TGTGCCAGCAGCTTGGCATACGGGAGGACTGAAGCTTTCTTT
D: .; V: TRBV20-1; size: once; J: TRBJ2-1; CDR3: CSARDPRGQGNEQFF; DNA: TGCAGTGCTAGAGACCCGCGGGGGCAGGGCAATGAGCAGTTCTTC
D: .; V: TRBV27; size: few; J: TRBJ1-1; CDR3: CASSFDSGPTEAFF; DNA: TGTGCCAGCAGTTTTGACAGCGGGCCCACTGAAGCTTTCTTT